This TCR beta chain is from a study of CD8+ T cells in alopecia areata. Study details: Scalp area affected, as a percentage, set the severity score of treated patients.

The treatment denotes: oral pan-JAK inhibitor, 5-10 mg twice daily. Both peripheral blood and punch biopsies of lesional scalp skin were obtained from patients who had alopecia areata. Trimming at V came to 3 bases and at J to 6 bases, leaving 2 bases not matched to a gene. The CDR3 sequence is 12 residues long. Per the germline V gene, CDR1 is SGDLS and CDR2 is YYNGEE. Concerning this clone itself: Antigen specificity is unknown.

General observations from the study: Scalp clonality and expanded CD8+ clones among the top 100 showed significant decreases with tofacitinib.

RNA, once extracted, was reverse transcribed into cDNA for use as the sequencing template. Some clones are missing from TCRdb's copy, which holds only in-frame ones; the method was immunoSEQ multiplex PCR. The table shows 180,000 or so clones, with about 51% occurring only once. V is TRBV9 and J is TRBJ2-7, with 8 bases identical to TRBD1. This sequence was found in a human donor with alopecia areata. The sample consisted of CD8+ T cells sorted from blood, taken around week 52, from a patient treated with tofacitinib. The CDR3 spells CASSDDRGEQYF. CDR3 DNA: TGTGCCAGCAGCGATGACAGGGGCGAGCAGTACTTC.